Presented here are 3 T cell receptor beta chains from one specimen sequenced in a study of cytomegalovirus exposure and HLA in healthy donors. The PCR used 60 Vbeta and 13 Jbeta primers. Clones were sequenced by immunoSEQ multiplex PCR, and TCRdb holds only the in-frame ones, with some missing. The sample comprises approximately 120,000 clones, roughly 80% of which are singletons, and 0.95% to 1.5% rests with the top ten. The sequenced material came from PBMCs. These receptors were obtained from a female donor in good health and CMV-seronegative.

CDR3 nucleotides: TGTGCCAGCAGCCTCCGGACAGGGGGAACCTACGAGCAGTACTTC. The encoded protein is CASSLRTGGTYEQYF. The rearrangement joins TRBV7-2 to TRBJ2-7, with TRBD1 identical over 10 bases. Germline assignment: CDR1 SGHTA and CDR2 FQGNSA. The CDR3 runs to 15 residues. V shed 5 bases and J 2 bases; nucleotides not matched to a gene: 6. The full variable domain, with the rest looked up from reference TRBV7-2 and TRBJ2-7, is GAGVSQSPSNKVTEKGKDVELRCDPISGHTALYWYRQSLGQGLEFLIYFQGNSAPDKSGLPSDRFSAERTGGSVSTLTIQRTQQEDSAVYLCASSLRTGGTYEQYFGPGTRLTVT.

The chain is built from TRBV30 and TRBJ2-1; 7 bases are shared with TRBD2. The V segment lost 3 bases and the J segment 13 bases; nucleotides outside the gene matches: 12. Germline V gene sequence: CDR1 GTSNPN, CDR2 SVGIG (reference sequence). This CDR3 is built from 13 residues. The CDR3 DNA is TGTGCCTGGAGCCAGGAGGTCGGCGGGAGTCAGTTCTTC. It is translated as CAWSQEVGGSQFF.

The chain carries TRBV30 and TRBJ2-1; the D gene is possibly TRBD2 (5 bases). CDR3 length equals 13 residues. V was clipped by 0 bases and J by 9 bases, with 12 bases between them. Per the germline V gene, CDR1 is GTSNPN and CDR2 is SVGIG (reference sequence). Here the CDR3 DNA reads TGTGCCTGGAGTGTAGGGCTAGCCAGTGAGCAGTTCTTC. It translates to CAWSVGLASEQFF.